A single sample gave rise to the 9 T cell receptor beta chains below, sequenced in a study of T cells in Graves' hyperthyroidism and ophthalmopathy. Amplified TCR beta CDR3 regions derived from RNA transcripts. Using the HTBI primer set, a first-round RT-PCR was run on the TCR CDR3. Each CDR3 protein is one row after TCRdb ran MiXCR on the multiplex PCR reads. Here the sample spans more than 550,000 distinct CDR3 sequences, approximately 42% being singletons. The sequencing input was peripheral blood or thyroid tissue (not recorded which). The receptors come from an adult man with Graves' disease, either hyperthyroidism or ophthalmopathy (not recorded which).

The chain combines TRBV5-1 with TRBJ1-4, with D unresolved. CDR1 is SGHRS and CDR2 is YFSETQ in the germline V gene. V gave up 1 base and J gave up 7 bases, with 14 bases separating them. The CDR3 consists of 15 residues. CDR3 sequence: CASSLNTGSTEKLFF. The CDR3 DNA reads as TGCGCCAGCAGCTTGAACACGGGGAGCACTGAAAAACTGTTTTTT.

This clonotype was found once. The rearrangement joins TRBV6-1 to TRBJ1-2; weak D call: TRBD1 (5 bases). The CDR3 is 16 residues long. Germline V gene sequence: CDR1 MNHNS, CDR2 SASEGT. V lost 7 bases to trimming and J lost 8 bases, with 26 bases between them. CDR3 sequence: CASKASGTQGFRGYTF. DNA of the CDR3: TGTGCCAGCAAAGCCTCCGGGACGCAGGGATTTCGGGGCTACACCTTC.

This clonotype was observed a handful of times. The CDR3 is CASGGTGDNQPQHF. The DNA of the CDR3 is TGTGCTAGTGGTGGGACAGGGGACAATCAGCCCCAGCATTTT. The chain links TRBV12-5 to TRBJ1-5; TRBD1 agrees at 10 bases. Unmatched junction bases numbered 1, after V lost 5 bases and J lost 3 bases. CDR3 size: 14 residues. The germline V gene encodes CDR1 LGHNT and CDR2 FRNRAP.

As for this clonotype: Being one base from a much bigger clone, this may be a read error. Here the CDR3 reads CAISDSGLLEAFF. DNA for the CDR3: TGTGCCATCAGTGACTCAGGGTTACTTGAAGCTTTCTTT. V gene TRBV10-3 combines with J gene TRBJ1-1, with a possible D match to TRBD1 (5 bases). The germline V and J ends were trimmed by 3 bases and 7 bases, with 12 bases remaining between them. Germline CDR1 is ENHRY and CDR2 is SYGVKD. This CDR3 has 13 residues.

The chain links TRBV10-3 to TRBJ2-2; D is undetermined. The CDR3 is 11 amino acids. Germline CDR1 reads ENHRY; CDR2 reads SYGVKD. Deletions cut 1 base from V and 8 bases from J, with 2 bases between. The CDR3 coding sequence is TGTGCCATCAGTGAGTTGGGGGAGCTGTTTTTT. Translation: CAISELGELFF.

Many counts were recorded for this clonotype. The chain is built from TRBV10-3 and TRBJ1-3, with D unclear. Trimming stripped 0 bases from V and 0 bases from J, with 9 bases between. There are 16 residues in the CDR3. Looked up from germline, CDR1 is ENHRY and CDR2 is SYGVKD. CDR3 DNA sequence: TGTGCCATCAGTGAGTCGGGCGGTAACTCTGGAAACACCATATATTTT. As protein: CAISESGGNSGNTIYF.

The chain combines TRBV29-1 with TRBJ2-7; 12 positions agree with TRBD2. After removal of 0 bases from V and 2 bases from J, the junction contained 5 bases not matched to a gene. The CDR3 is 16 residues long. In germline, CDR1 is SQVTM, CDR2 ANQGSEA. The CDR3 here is CSVEEPSGRDPYEQYF. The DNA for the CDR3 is TGCAGCGTTGAAGAACCTAGCGGGAGGGACCCCTACGAGCAGTACTTC.

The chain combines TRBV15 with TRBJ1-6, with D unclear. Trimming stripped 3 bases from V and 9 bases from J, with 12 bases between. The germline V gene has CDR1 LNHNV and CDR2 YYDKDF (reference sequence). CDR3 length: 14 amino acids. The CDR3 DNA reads TGTGCCACCAGCAGTTTGAGTCATGGTTCACCCCTCCACTTT. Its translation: CATSSLSHGSPLHF.

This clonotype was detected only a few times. The CDR3: CASSFLSGGETQYF. In DNA, the CDR3 is TGTGCCAGCAGCTTTTTGAGCGGGGGTGAGACCCAGTACTTC. The rearrangement links TRBV5-4 to TRBJ2-5; TRBD2 agrees at 8 bases. CDR1 and CDR2 from the germline V gene are SGHNT and YYREEE (reference sequence). V lost 2 bases to trimming and J lost 5 bases; unmatched junction nucleotides: 5. The CDR3 is 14 amino acids.